This TCR beta chain was captured in a study of shared clonotypes between healthy human individuals. Trimming took off 1 base at V and 4 bases at J, with 14 bases between the two ends. In germline, CDR1 is KGHSH, CDR2 LQKENI. The CDR3 totals 16 residues. The repertoire was sequenced with immunoSEQ multiplex PCR; TCRdb's copy has only in-frame clones and lacks some. In the table there are fewer than 3 million clones, roughly 90% of which are singletons. The TCR originated in a man in his late teens or twenties in good health. Some clones in this sample may be carry-over from other donors' samples. Sequenced: naive CD4+ T cells from PBMCs. Subset in this sample: CD45RA+ positively selected. The rearrangement joins TRBV18 to TRBJ1-5, with unresolved D. In DNA, the CDR3 is TGTGCCAGCTCACCACAGGAGGGCCGACCGAATCAGCCCCAGCATTTT. This codes for CASSPQEGRPNQPQHF.